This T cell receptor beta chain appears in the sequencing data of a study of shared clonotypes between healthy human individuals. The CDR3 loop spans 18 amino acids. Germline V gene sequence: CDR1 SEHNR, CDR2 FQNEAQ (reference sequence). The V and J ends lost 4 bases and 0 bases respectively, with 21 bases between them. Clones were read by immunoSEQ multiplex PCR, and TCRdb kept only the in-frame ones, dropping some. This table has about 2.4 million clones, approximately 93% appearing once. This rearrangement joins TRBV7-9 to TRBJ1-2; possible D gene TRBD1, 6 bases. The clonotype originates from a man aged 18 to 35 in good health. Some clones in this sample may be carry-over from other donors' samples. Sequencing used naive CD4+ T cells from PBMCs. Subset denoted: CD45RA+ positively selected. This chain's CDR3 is CASSYTSGAHLSNYGYTF. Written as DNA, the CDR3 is TGTGCCAGCAGCTATACGTCAGGGGCGCACCTCTCTAACTATGGCTACACCTTC.